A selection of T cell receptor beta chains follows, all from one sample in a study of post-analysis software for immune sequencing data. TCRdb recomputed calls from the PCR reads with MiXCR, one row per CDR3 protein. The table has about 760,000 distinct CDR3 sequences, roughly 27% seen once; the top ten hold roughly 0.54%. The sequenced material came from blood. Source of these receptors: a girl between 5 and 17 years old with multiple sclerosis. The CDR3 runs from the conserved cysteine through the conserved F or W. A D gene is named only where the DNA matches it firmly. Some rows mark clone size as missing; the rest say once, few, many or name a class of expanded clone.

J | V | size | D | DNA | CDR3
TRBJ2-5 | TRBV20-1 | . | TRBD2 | TGCAGTGCAAACTCGGGACTAGGCCGAGAGACCCAGTACTTC | CSANSGLGRETQYF
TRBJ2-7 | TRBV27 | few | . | TGTGCCACCCGAGGGGCAGCGAGCTCCTACGAGCAGTACTTC | CATRGAASSYEQYF
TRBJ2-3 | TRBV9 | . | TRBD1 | TGTGCCAGCAACCCGGGACAGGGGGCCACAGATACGCAGTATTTT | CASNPGQGATDTQYF
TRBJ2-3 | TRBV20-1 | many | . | TGCAGTGCTCTCCGACTCACAGATACGCAGTATTTT | CSALRLTDTQYF
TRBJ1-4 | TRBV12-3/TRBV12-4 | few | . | TGTGCCAGCAGTTTAGGGACGGCAAGTAATGAAAAACTGTTTTTT | CASSLGTASNEKLFF
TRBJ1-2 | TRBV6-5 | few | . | TGTGCCAGCAGTTCCACCGGACTCCTGATAACCCGGCGCTATGGCTACACCTTC | CASSSTGLLITRRYGYTF
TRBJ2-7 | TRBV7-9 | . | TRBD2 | TGTGCCAGCAGCTTTGGGGGACTAGCGGCTACCTCCTACGAGCAGTACTTC | CASSFGGLAATSYEQYF
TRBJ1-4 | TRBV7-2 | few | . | TGTGCCAGCAGCTTTGGAGTCAATGGTGAAAAACTGTTTTTT | CASSFGVNGEKLFF
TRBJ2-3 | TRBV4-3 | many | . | TGCGCCAGCAGCCAAGTTGTTTCAGATACGCAGTATTTT | CASSQVVSDTQYF
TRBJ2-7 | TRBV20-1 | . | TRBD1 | TGCAGTGCAACCGGGACAGACGACTACGAGCAGTACTTC | CSATGTDDYEQYF
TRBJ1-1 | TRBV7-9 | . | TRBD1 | TGTGCCAGCAGCGGACAGGGGACTTTCACTGAAGCTTTCTTT | CASSGQGTFTEAFF
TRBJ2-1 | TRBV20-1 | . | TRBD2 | TGCAGTGCCCGCTGGGGTAGCGGGACCTACAATGAGCAGTTCTTC | CSARWGSGTYNEQFF
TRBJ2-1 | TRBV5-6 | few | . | TGTGCCAGCAGCCTGACTAGTGATGAGCAGTTCTTC | CASSLTSDEQFF
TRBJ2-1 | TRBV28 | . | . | TGTGCCAGCATTGGGGCGAGGAATGAGCAGTTCTTC | CASIGARNEQFF
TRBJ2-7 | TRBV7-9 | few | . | TGTGCATCCCGGGACTGGGTCTCCTACGAGCAGTACTTC | CASRDWVSYEQYF
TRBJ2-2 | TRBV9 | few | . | TGTGCCAGCAGCGTCCCTCGACCGACCGGGGAGCTGTTTTTT | CASSVPRPTGELFF
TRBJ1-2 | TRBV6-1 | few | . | TGTGCCAGCAGTGATTCGGGGGGACCCTATGGCTACACCTTC | CASSDSGGPYGYTF
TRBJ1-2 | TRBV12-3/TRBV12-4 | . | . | TGTGCCAGCAGTTTAAGGCGTCAGGGAGACGGCTACACCTTC | CASSLRRQGDGYTF
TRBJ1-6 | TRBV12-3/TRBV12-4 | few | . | TGTGCCAGCAGTCCAAGGGGGGGCTGGGTTAATTCACCCCTCCACTTT | CASSPRGGWVNSPLHF
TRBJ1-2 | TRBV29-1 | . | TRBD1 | TGCAGCGTTGAAAAGGCCGGACAGGGGGGCTATGGCTACACCTTC | CSVEKAGQGGYGYTF